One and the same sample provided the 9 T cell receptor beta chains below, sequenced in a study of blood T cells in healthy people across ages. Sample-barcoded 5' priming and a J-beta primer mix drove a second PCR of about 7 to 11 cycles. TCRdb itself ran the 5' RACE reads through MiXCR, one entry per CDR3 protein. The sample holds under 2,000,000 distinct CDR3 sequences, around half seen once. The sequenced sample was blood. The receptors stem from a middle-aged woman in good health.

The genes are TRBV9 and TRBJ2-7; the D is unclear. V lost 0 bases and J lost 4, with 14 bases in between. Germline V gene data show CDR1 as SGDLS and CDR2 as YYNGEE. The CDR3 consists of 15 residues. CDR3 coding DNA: TGTGCCAGCAGCGTAGACGAGACCTCGAGATACGAGCAGTACTTC. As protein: CASSVDETSRYEQYF.

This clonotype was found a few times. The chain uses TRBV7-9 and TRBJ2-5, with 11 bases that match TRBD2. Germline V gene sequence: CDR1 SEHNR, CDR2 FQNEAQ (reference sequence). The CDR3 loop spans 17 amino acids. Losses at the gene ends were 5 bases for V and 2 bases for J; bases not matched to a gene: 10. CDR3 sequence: CASSPSLAGGPQETQYF. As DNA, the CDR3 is TGTGCCAGCAGCCCGTCGCTAGCGGGGGGACCGCAAGAGACCCAGTACTTC.

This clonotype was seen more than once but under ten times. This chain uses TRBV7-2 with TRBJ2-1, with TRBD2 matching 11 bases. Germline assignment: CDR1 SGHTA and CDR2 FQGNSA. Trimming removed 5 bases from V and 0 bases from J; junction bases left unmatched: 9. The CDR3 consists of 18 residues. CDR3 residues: CASSQVRLAGSSYNEQFF. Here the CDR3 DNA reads TGTGCCAGCAGCCAGGTGAGACTAGCGGGGAGCTCCTACAATGAGCAGTTCTTC.

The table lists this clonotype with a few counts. For the CDR3, the DNA is TGTGCCAGCAGTTTAGTACAGGGAGCTAACTATGGCTACACCTTC. This sequence encodes CASSLVQGANYGYTF. The chain combines TRBV12-3 or TRBV12-4 with TRBJ1-2, with a possible D match to TRBD1 (6 bases). The CDR3 covers 15 residues. V shed 1 base and J shed 0 bases, with 9 bases lying between them.

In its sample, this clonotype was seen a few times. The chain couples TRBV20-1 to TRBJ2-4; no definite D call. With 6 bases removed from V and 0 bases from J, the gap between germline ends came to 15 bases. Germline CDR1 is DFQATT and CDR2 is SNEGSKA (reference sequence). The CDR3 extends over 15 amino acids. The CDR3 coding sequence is TGCAGTGCCCCAACCGGACGGACAGCCAAAAACATTCAGTACTTC. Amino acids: CSAPTGRTAKNIQYF.

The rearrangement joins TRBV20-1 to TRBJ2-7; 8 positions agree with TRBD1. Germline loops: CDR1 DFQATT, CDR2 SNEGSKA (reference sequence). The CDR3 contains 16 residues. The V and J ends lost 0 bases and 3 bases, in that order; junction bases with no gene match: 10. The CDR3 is CSARETGQGGDYEQYF. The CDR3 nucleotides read TGCAGTGCTAGAGAAACTGGACAGGGTGGGGACTACGAGCAGTACTTC.

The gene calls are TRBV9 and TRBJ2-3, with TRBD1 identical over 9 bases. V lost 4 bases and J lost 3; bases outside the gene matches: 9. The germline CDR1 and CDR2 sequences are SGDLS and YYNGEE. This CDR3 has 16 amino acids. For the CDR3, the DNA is TGTGCCAGCAGCATCGAGAGGGACAGGGCGACAGATACGCAGTATTTT. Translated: CASSIERDRATDTQYF.

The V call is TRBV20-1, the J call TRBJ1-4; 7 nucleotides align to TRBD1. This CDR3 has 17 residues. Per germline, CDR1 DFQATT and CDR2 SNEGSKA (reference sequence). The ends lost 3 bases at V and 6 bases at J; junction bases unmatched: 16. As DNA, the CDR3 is TGCAGTGCTAGGGATCGGACAGGACCCTTTAGATATGAAAAACTGTTTTTT. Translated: CSARDRTGPFRYEKLFF.

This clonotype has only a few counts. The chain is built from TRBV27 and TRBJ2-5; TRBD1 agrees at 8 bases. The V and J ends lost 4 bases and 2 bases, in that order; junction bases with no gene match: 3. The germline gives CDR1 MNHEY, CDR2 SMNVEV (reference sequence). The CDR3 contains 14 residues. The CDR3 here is CASSSRGRQETQYF. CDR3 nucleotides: TGTGCCAGCAGTTCCAGGGGGCGGCAAGAGACCCAGTACTTC.